These 30 T cell receptor beta chains were all obtained from the same sample, sequenced in a study of blood T cell repertoires in COVID-19. Profiling relied on immunoSEQ multiplex PCR, and the TCRdb table lists in-frame clones only, not all of them. The data contain about 200,000 clones, around 89% of them singletons. Sequencing was done on a sample of PBMCs or T cells enriched from blood (not recorded which). These TCRs come from a young man who had recovered from COVID-19.

V usage is TRBV10-3 and J usage is TRBJ2-3; D may be TRBD1 (6 bases). V was cut by 8 bases and J by 4 bases, with 25 bases left in between. The CDR3 consists of 17 residues. The germline CDR1 and CDR2 sequences are ENHRY and SYGVKD. The CDR3 sequence is CAICSGDERGAPDTQYF. The CDR3 DNA sequence: TGTGCCATCTGTTCAGGGGACGAGAGAGGAGCTCCAGATACGCAGTATTTT.

The chain links TRBV2 to TRBJ1-1; TRBD1 aligns across 7 bases. This CDR3 has 15 amino acids. J lost 7 bases, V lost 6 bases, and 14 bases had no gene match. Germline V gene sequence: CDR1 SNHLY, CDR2 FYNNEI. The DNA of the CDR3 is TGTGCCAGCAGACACCGAGACAGGGCACTGAGTGAAGCTTTCTTT. This codes for CASRHRDRALSEAFF. Looking up the rest from reference TRBV2 and TRBJ1-1 gives the full variable domain: EPEVTQTPSHQVTQMGQEVILRCVPISNHLYFYWYRQILGQKVEFLVSFYNNEISEKSEIFDDQFSVERPDGSNFTLKIRSTKLEDSAMYFCASRHRDRALSEAFFGQGTRLTVV.

V and J are TRBV29-1 and TRBJ1-1; the D is unclear. Germline loops: CDR1 SQVTM, CDR2 ANQGSEA. Trimming removed 4 bases at V and 0 bases at J, with 9 bases between. The CDR3 is 13 residues long. The chain's CDR3 is CSVGYGVNTEAFF. The CDR3 DNA is TGCAGCGTTGGGTACGGAGTGAACACTGAAGCTTTCTTT.

This clone occurred once. The genes are TRBV19 and TRBJ2-1; 7 bases agree with TRBD2. CDR3 size: 17 residues. With V trimmed by 6 bases and J by 0 bases, 11 bases remained unmatched. CDR1 and CDR2 (germline): LNHDA, SQIVND (reference sequence). CDR3 amino acids: CASSTYFRTSSYNEQFF. As DNA, the CDR3 is TGTGCCAGTAGCACCTATTTCCGGACTAGCTCCTACAATGAGCAGTTCTTC.

This chain joins TRBV18 and TRBJ1-5; 9 positions match TRBD1. The CDR3 contains 16 residues. Per the germline V gene, CDR1 is KGHSH and CDR2 is LQKENI. Trimming at V came to 0 bases and at J to 3 bases, leaving 3 bases not matched to a gene. As DNA, the CDR3 is TGTGCCAGCTCACCACCGGGACAGGGCTACAATCAGCCCCAGCATTTT. This sequence encodes CASSPPGQGYNQPQHF.

J is TRBJ2-2 and V is TRBV19; D is perhaps TRBD1 (6 bases). CDR1 is LNHDA and CDR2 is SQIVND in the germline V gene (reference sequence). The V and J ends lost 3 bases and 1 base respectively, with 9 bases between them. The CDR3 is 15 amino acids. CDR3 sequence (DNA): TGTGCCAGTAGTATTGGGACAAAGAACACCGGGGAGCTGTTTTTT. Translated: CASSIGTKNTGELFF.

The chain is built from TRBV4-1 and TRBJ2-2; tentative D call: TRBD1 (6 bases). The CDR3 has 16 residues. Trimming cost V 2 bases and J 4 bases, with 14 bases left between them. Germline lookup yields CDR1 MGHRA and CDR2 YSYEKL. This CDR3 is CASSQRTASGTGELFF. The CDR3, as DNA: TGCGCCAGCAGCCAACGGACAGCCTCGGGCACCGGGGAGCTGTTTTTT.

This chain connects TRBV3-1 (or the pseudogene TRBV3-2) to TRBJ2-7; 8 bases match TRBD1. The CDR3 length is 15 residues. The trim removed 3 bases at V and 4 bases at J, leaving 8 bases unmatched. CDR1 is LGHDT, CDR2 YNNKEL, per germline (reference sequence). The CDR3 sequence is CASSHVAGGLYEQYF. In DNA, the CDR3 is TGTGCCAGCAGCCATGTTGCAGGGGGCCTTTACGAGCAGTACTTC.

The chain is built from TRBV5-1 and TRBJ2-7; 10 bases line up with TRBD2. The CDR3 length is 14 residues. After removal of 7 bases from V and 4 bases from J, the junction contained 8 bases not matched to a gene. Germline CDR1 and CDR2: SGHRS and YFSETQ. The CDR3 reads CASSLAGVSYEQYF. The CDR3 DNA follows: TGCGCCAGCTCTCTAGCGGGAGTTTCTTACGAGCAGTACTTC.

The chain has TRBV30 and TRBJ1-2; D unresolved. The germline V gene has CDR1 GTSNPN and CDR2 SVGIG (reference sequence). This CDR3 is built from 14 residues. Trimming shortened V by 5 bases and J by 1 base, and 14 bases separated the two germline ends. This chain's CDR3 is CAWDEQSLNYGYTF. The DNA of the CDR3 is TGTGCCTGGGACGAACAGTCACTTAACTATGGCTACACCTTC. Drawing the rest from reference TRBV30 and TRBJ1-2, the complete variable domain is SQTIHQWPATLVQPVGSPLSLECTVEGTSNPNLYWYRQAAGRGLQLLFYSVGIGQISSEVPQNLSASRPQDRQFILSSKKLLLSDSGFYLCAWDEQSLNYGYTFGSGTRLTVV.

This chain joins TRBV15 and TRBJ2-2, with D possibly matching TRBD2 (5 bases). V gave up 1 base and J gave up 0 bases, with 6 bases separating them. The germline V gene has CDR1 LNHNV and CDR2 YYDKDF (reference sequence). CDR3 length equals 15 residues. This CDR3 reads CATSRGRSNTGELFF. The CDR3 bases are TGTGCCACCAGCAGAGGGAGGTCGAACACCGGGGAGCTGTTTTTT.

The J gene is TRBJ2-1, the V gene TRBV11-2; D is perhaps TRBD1 (7 bases). Between the trimmed V and J ends, which lost 1 base and 7 bases, there was a span of 11 bases. In germline, CDR1 is SGHAT, CDR2 FQNNGV. The CDR3 is 14 amino acids. The CDR3 reads CASSLVAGGNEQFF. CDR3 nucleotide sequence: TGTGCCAGCAGCTTAGTTGCAGGGGGGAATGAGCAGTTCTTC.

This clone was seen only once. V is TRBV10-3 and J is TRBJ2-5; unclear D gene. Per germline, CDR1 ENHRY and CDR2 SYGVKD. CDR3 length: 13 residues. Trimming shortened V by 2 bases and J by 4 bases, and 8 bases separated the two germline ends. DNA for the CDR3: TGTGCCATCAGTGAGACGAGTGGAGAGACCCAGTACTTC. Encoded protein: CAISETSGETQYF.

The chain recombines TRBV5-4 with TRBJ1-6, with no clear D. The CDR3 is 15 residues long. Germline CDR1 reads SGHNT; CDR2 reads YYREEE (reference sequence). The V gene lost 0 bases and the J gene lost 6 bases, with 10 bases spanning the gap. The CDR3 here is CASSLAGGSNSPLHF. The CDR3, as DNA: TGTGCCAGCAGCTTGGCCGGAGGGAGTAATTCACCCCTCCACTTT.

V is TRBV19 and J is TRBJ2-1; TRBD2 is a possible D gene (5 bases). In germline, CDR1 is LNHDA, CDR2 SQIVND (reference sequence). The length of the CDR3 is 14 residues. Trimming took 7 bases from V and 6 from J, leaving 16 bases between them. The CDR3: CASTSVGEFNEQFF. CDR3 DNA: TGTGCCAGTACGAGTGTCGGGGAATTCAATGAGCAGTTCTTC.

The V gene is TRBV3-1 (or the pseudogene TRBV3-2), the J gene TRBJ2-1; the match to TRBD2 covers 14 bases. CDR3 length equals 16 residues. V lost 0 bases and J lost 10; bases outside the gene matches: 5. Germline CDR1 reads LGHDT; CDR2 reads YNNKEL (reference sequence). CDR3 sequence: CASSQEGTSGSREQFF. The CDR3 DNA follows: TGTGCCAGCAGCCAAGAAGGGACTAGCGGGAGTAGGGAGCAGTTCTTC.

This clone was counted between two and nine times. The chain employs TRBV27 and TRBJ2-3; D is uncertain. Trimming left V 0 bases short and J 4 bases short, with 5 bases between. The CDR3 is made up of 13 amino acids. Germline V CDR1 and CDR2: MNHEY, SMNVEV (reference sequence). CDR3 protein: CASSLSRSDTQYF. CDR3 DNA sequence: TGTGCCAGCAGTTTATCGAGATCAGATACGCAGTATTTT.

The CDR3 bases are TGTGCCAGCAGCGTAGAACAGTCGCCCGCCTCCCAGTTTTCACCCCTCCACTTT. Its protein product is CASSVEQSPASQFSPLHF. J is TRBJ1-6 and V is TRBV9, with D unresolved. The V and J ends lost 0 bases and 9 bases respectively, with 22 bases between them. This CDR3 is built from 18 residues. Germline V lookup: CDR1 SGDLS, CDR2 YYNGEE.

The CDR3 sequence is CASSNRQETQYF. The CDR3 bases are TGTGCCAGCAGCAACAGGCAAGAGACCCAGTACTTC. V is TRBV11-3 and J is TRBJ2-5, with D maybe TRBD1 (5 bases). The CDR3 has 12 residues. In germline, CDR1 is SGHNT, CDR2 YENEEA. The ends were cut back, 5 bases at V and 2 bases at J, with 6 bases in the middle. The entire variable domain, with the rest obtained from reference TRBV11-3 and TRBJ2-5, is as follows: EAGVVQSPRYKIIEKKQPVAFWCNPISGHNTLYWYLQNLGQGPELLIRYENEEAVDDSQLPKDRFSAERLKGVDSTLKIQPAELGDSAVYLCASSNRQETQYFGPGTRLLVL.

The chain couples TRBV28 to TRBJ2-7; the match to TRBD1 covers 10 bases. This CDR3 spans 16 amino acids. Trimming cost V 2 bases and J 6 bases; bases outside gene matches: 10. CDR1 is MDHEN, CDR2 SYDVKM, per germline. The CDR3 nucleotides are TGTGCCAGCAGTTTACGTGGGACAGGGGTTCCTACCGAGCAGTACTTC. Its protein product is CASSLRGTGVPTEQYF.

The gene calls are TRBV9 and TRBJ2-7, with D uncertain. This CDR3 comprises 13 residues. The ends were cut back, 4 bases at V and 2 bases at J, with 10 bases in the middle. Germline-derived CDR1 and CDR2 are SGDLS and YYNGEE. CDR3 residues: CASSPQGAYEQYF. CDR3 nucleotide sequence: TGTGCCAGCAGCCCCCAAGGAGCCTACGAGCAGTACTTC.

The rearrangement joins TRBV7-9 to TRBJ1-1; D gene unclear. V dropped 3 bases and J dropped 8 bases, with 10 bases sitting between them. Germline CDR1 is SEHNR and CDR2 is FQNEAQ (reference sequence). The length of the CDR3 is 12 residues. In DNA, the CDR3 is TGTGCCAGCAGCTTCGACTGGCAGGAAGCTTTCTTT. This codes for CASSFDWQEAFF. The full variable domain, rest sourced from reference TRBV7-9 and TRBJ1-1, is DTGVSQNPRHKITKRGQNVTFRCDPISEHNRLYWYRQTLGQGPEFLTYFQNEAQLEKSRLLSDRFSAERPKGSFSTLEIQRTEQGDSAMYLCASSFDWQEAFFGQGTRLTVV.

In its sample, this clone was seen a few times. The genes are TRBV7-9 and TRBJ1-1; D is perhaps TRBD1 (5 bases). Germline V gene sequence: CDR1 SEHNR, CDR2 FQNEAQ (reference sequence). The CDR3 has 16 amino acids. Trimming shortened V by 0 bases and J by 4 bases, and 15 bases separated the two germline ends. In DNA form, the CDR3 reads TGTGCCAGCAGCTTAGCTGGTAGCTTAGGGGTCACTGAAGCTTTCTTT. Translating gives CASSLAGSLGVTEAFF.

V gene TRBV7-2 combines with J gene TRBJ1-5; D uncertain. Trimming took off 4 bases at V and 0 bases at J, with 10 bases between the two ends. The CDR3 contains 15 residues. Germline CDR1 and CDR2: SGHTA and FQGNSA. CDR3 nucleotides: TGTGCCAGCAGCTGGAGGTTAGATAGCAATCAGCCCCAGCATTTT. Translation gives CASSWRLDSNQPQHF.

The rearrangement uses TRBV7-8 and TRBJ1-5; D might be TRBD1 (5 bases). The V gene lost 5 bases and the J gene lost 0 bases, with 20 bases spanning the gap. Germline V CDR1 and CDR2: SGHVS, FQNEAQ. The CDR3 runs 18 residues. The CDR3 reads CASSARTTATYSNQPQHF. As DNA, the CDR3 is TGTGCCAGCAGCGCCCGGACAACGGCAACCTATAGCAATCAGCCCCAGCATTTT. Using reference TRBV7-8 and TRBJ1-5 for the parts outside the CDR3, the full variable domain is GAGVSQSPRYKVAKRGQDVALRCDPISGHVSLFWYQQALGQGPEFLTYFQNEAQLDKSGLPSDRFFAERPEGSVSTLKIQRTQQEDSAVYLCASSARTTATYSNQPQHFGDGTRLSIL.

The chain carries TRBV21-1 and TRBJ1-6. TRBV21-1 constitutes a pseudogene. The length of the CDR3 is 15 residues. CDR3: CASSSGGTYNSPLHF. CDR3 nucleotides: TGTGCCAGCAGCAGTGGCGGAACCTATAATTCACCCCTCCACTTT.

The chain couples TRBV5-4 to TRBJ2-1; 14 bases map to TRBD2. This CDR3 has 15 residues. The V gene's germline CDR1 is SGHNT and CDR2 YYREEE (reference sequence). The ends lost 4 bases at V and 7 bases at J; junction bases unmatched: 4. The CDR3 here is CASSPGLAGGNEQFF. For the CDR3, the DNA is TGTGCCAGCAGCCCCGGACTAGCGGGAGGTAATGAGCAGTTCTTC.

The genes are TRBV7-2 and TRBJ2-6, with D possibly TRBD1 on 6 matching bases. The CDR3 has 18 amino acids. The germline V gene has CDR1 SGHTA and CDR2 FQGNSA. The V and J ends lost 1 base and 0 bases respectively, with 13 bases between them. CDR3 protein: CASSLVQGWGSGANVLTF. The CDR3 DNA follows: TGTGCCAGCAGCTTAGTGCAGGGGTGGGGCTCTGGGGCCAACGTCCTGACTTTC. Supplemented by reference TRBV7-2 and TRBJ2-6, the full variable domain reads GAGVSQSPSNKVTEKGKDVELRCDPISGHTALYWYRQSLGQGLEFLIYFQGNSAPDKSGLPSDRFSAERTGGSVSTLTIQRTQQEDSAVYLCASSLVQGWGSGANVLTFGAGSRLTVL.

The J gene is TRBJ1-6, the V gene TRBV5-8, with a tentative D call TRBD1 (6 bases). The germline V gene has CDR1 SGHTS and CDR2 YDEGEE. V was trimmed by 4 bases and J by 11 bases, leaving 22 bases between them. The CDR3 consists of 16 residues. The CDR3 DNA reads as TGTGCCAGCAGCCCGGAGTGGGGACAAGTAACACCACCCCTCCACTTT. Protein sequence: CASSPEWGQVTPPLHF.

V is TRBV15 and J is TRBJ2-7, with D tentatively TRBD1 (6 bases). The germline CDR1 and CDR2 sequences are LNHNV and YYDKDF (reference sequence). The CDR3 runs to 18 residues. V gave up 0 bases and J gave up 2 bases, with 20 bases separating them. In DNA, the CDR3 is TGTGCCACCAGCAGAGATTGGTCGGACAGTCTGACCCCCTACGAGCAGTACTTC. This translates into CATSRDWSDSLTPYEQYF.